A selection of T cell receptor beta chains follows, all from one sample in a study of post-analysis software for immune sequencing data. Via MiXCR, TCRdb re-called the PCR reads, giving one row per CDR3 protein. This repertoire shows under 900,000 distinct CDR3 sequences, around 53% found once; its top ten account for 4.6%. The sequenced sample consisted of blood. These receptors came from a girl aged 5 to 17 with multiple sclerosis. The CDR3 runs from the conserved cysteine through the conserved F or W. Each record gives: J gene, V gene, clone size, D gene, CDR3 protein, CDR3 DNA. D genes are given only for firm matches. Size values are once, few and many counts, or a class for expanded clones, and some rows have none.

>TRBJ2-5|TRBV7-9|-|TRBD1
CASSDTTGGAGETQYF
TGTGCCAGCAGCGACACGACAGGGGGCGCTGGGGAGACCCAGTACTTC
>TRBJ1-4|TRBV29-1|few|TRBD1
CSVRERGLYEKLFF
TGCAGCGTTCGGGAGAGGGGGCTCTACGAAAAACTGTTTTTT
>TRBJ2-5|TRBV20-1|-|-
CSARKLALETQYF
TGCAGTGCTAGAAAACTAGCCTTGGAGACCCAGTACTTC
>TRBJ2-7|TRBV6-2/TRBV6-3|-|-
CASSGLVYEQYF
TGTGCCAGTTCGGGATTGGTCTACGAGCAGTACTTC
>TRBJ2-7|TRBV20-1|-|TRBD2
CSARKPPGLAGEREQYF
TGCAGTGCTAGAAAACCTCCGGGACTAGCGGGAGAAAGGGAGCAGTACTTC
>TRBJ2-1|TRBV29-1|-|-
CSVVYRDGEQFF
TGCAGCGTTGTGTACAGGGACGGTGAGCAGTTCTTC
>TRBJ2-3|TRBV10-3|-|-
CAISSGASTDTQYF
TGTGCCATCAGTTCAGGGGCGAGCACAGATACGCAGTATTTT
>TRBJ2-7|TRBV6-5|-|TRBD1
CASASGTASYEQYF
TGTGCCAGCGCTTCTGGGACAGCCTCCTACGAGCAGTACTTC
>TRBJ2-5|TRBV24-1|-|-
CATSDRLSGEQYF
TGTGCCACCAGTGATCGACTCTCGGGGGAGCAGTACTTC
>TRBJ1-5|TRBV4-1|-|-
CASSQYPPDSSNQPQHF
TGCGCCAGCAGCCAATATCCCCCGGACAGCTCCAATCAGCCCCAGCATTTT
>TRBJ2-3|TRBV7-3|-|TRBD2
CASSLKAGLGSTDTQYF
TGTGCCAGCAGCTTAAAAGCGGGACTTGGGAGCACAGATACGCAGTATTTT
>TRBJ2-7|TRBV5-1|few|-
CASRLRQDLSYEQYF
TGCGCCAGCCGATTAAGACAGGACCTCTCCTACGAGCAGTACTTC
>TRBJ2-3|TRBV5-1|-|TRBD2
CASSPRLAGGASTDTQYF
TGCGCCAGCAGCCCAAGACTAGCGGGGGGTGCTAGCACAGATACGCAGTATTTT
>TRBJ1-6|TRBV7-9|-|-
CASSLAGVYNSPLHF
TGTGCCAGCAGCTTAGCCGGGGTATATAATTCACCCCTCCACTTT
>TRBJ1-2|TRBV5-6|once|TRBD1
CASSFPPGQGSYGYTF
TGTGCCAGCAGCTTCCCCCCGGGACAGGGCAGCTATGGCTACACCTTC
>TRBJ1-2|TRBV29-1|-|-
CSVGETLYGHTF
TGCAGCGTTGGGGAGACCCTCTATGGCCACACCTTC
>TRBJ2-5|TRBV20-1|few|-
CSARGPIKNGETQYF
TGCAGTGCCCGGGGTCCTATTAAAAATGGAGAGACCCAGTACTTC
>TRBJ2-7|TRBV29-1|-|-
CSVDTGGMEQYF
TGCAGCGTTGACACCGGGGGAATGGAGCAGTACTTC
>TRBJ2-3|TRBV20-1|-|TRBD2
CSARDPAGGTDTQYF
TGCAGTGCTAGAGATCCGGCGGGAGGTACAGATACGCAGTATTTT
>TRBJ2-1|TRBV29-1|-|-
CSVVGVGSYNEQFF
TGCAGCGTTGTTGGGGTCGGCTCCTACAATGAGCAGTTCTTC
>TRBJ1-4|TRBV7-6|-|-
CASSLVGVKEKRFF
TGTGCCAGCAGCTTAGTCGGGGTCAAAGAAAAACGGTTTTTT
>TRBJ2-7|TRBV20-1|-|-
CSASRLRSPLIYEQYF
TGCAGTGCCAGCCGTCTCCGTTCTCCCCTCATCTACGAGCAGTACTTC
>TRBJ1-5|TRBV29-1|few|-
CSVATGTNQPQHF
TGCAGCGTCGCGACGGGAACAAATCAGCCCCAGCATTTT
>TRBJ1-5|TRBV5-1|-|-
CASSLGVGSGNQPQHF
TGCGCCAGCAGCTTGGGTGTAGGGTCTGGCAATCAGCCCCAGCATTTT
>TRBJ1-1|TRBV18|-|-
CASSPRAGDTEAFF
TGTGCCAGCTCACCACGAGCTGGGGACACTGAAGCTTTCTTT
>TRBJ2-5|TRBV7-3|-|-
CASSLNPFAGETQYF
TGTGCCAGCAGCTTAAATCCCTTTGCTGGAGAGACCCAGTACTTC
>TRBJ2-7|TRBV20-1|-|-
CSARDPRQIGNYEQYF
TGCAGTGCTAGAGATCCGAGGCAGATAGGTAACTACGAGCAGTACTTC
>TRBJ2-3|TRBV15|-|TRBD2
CATSRVRGLADPTDTQYF
TGTGCCACCAGCAGAGTCCGGGGACTAGCGGACCCCACAGATACGCAGTATTTT
>TRBJ1-2|TRBV7-6|few|-
CASSPGLGARNGYTF
TGTGCCAGCAGCCCTGGGCTGGGGGCTAGGAATGGCTACACCTTC
>TRBJ2-7|TRBV6-6|-|TRBD1
CASSSRTGENEQYF
TGTGCCAGCAGTTCCAGGACAGGGGAGAACGAGCAGTACTTC
>TRBJ2-3|TRBV2|once|-
CASSVGRAVITDTQYF
TGTGCCAGCAGTGTAGGACGAGCGGTAATCACAGATACGCAGTATTTT
>TRBJ2-7|TRBV7-2|-|TRBD1
CASSLLRTGFYEQYF
TGTGCCAGCAGCTTATTGAGGACAGGGTTTTACGAGCAGTACTTC
>TRBJ2-4|TRBV5-1|-|-
CASGTGTLAKNIQYF
TGCGCCAGTGGAACAGGGACGCTAGCCAAAAACATTCAGTACTTC
>TRBJ2-5|TRBV29-1|-|-
CSVEVATETQETQYF
TGCAGCGTTGAAGTTGCGACTGAGACTCAAGAGACCCAGTACTTC
>TRBJ2-1|TRBV7-9|-|TRBD2
CASSLIGLAVNNEQFF
TGTGCCAGCAGCTTAATTGGACTAGCGGTAAACAATGAGCAGTTCTTC
>TRBJ2-1|TRBV5-5|-|-
CASRSGPQSAEQFF
TGTGCCAGCAGATCGGGCCCACAGTCCGCTGAGCAGTTCTTC
>TRBJ1-6|TRBV5-1|-|-
CASSLKGEGHSPLHF
TGCGCCAGCAGCTTAAAGGGGGAAGGGCATTCACCCCTCCACTTT
>TRBJ2-4|TRBV4-1|few|-
CASSTRTVAKNIQYF
TGCGCCAGCAGCACCCGGACGGTAGCCAAAAACATTCAGTACTTC
>TRBJ2-5|TRBV20-1|few|-
CSARLVPPETQYF
TGCAGTGCCCGACTAGTGCCCCCAGAGACCCAGTACTTC
>TRBJ2-1|TRBV29-1|-|-
CSVAPSLGVGEQFF
TGCAGCGTTGCCCCCTCACTAGGGGTCGGGGAGCAGTTCTTC
>TRBJ1-2|TRBV19|-|-
CASTQQGLFYGYTF
TGTGCCAGTACCCAACAGGGCCTGTTCTATGGCTACACCTTC
>TRBJ1-2|TRBV29-1|-|TRBD1
CSVTTGKTSGDGYTF
TGCAGCGTTACGACAGGGAAGACTTCAGGAGATGGCTACACCTTC
>TRBJ2-5|TRBV5-6|few|-
CASSETGTDDKETQYF
TGTGCCAGCAGTGAGACCGGGACGGATGACAAAGAGACCCAGTACTTC
>TRBJ2-7|TRBV15|many|-
CATSRDKGYEQYF
TGTGCCACCAGCAGAGATAAAGGCTACGAGCAGTACTTC
>TRBJ2-5|TRBV29-1|few|-
CSADHRGEIQYF
TGCAGCGCCGATCACCGGGGAGAGATCCAGTACTTC
>TRBJ2-7|TRBV10-3|-|-
CAISDRPSYEQYF
TGTGCCATCAGTGACAGGCCCTCCTACGAGCAGTACTTC
>TRBJ2-3|TRBV11-1|-|-
CASSLAGVPDTQYF
TGTGCCAGCAGCTTAGCGGGAGTACCAGATACGCAGTATTTT
>TRBJ2-1|TRBV2|few|-
CAGYRLSHNEQFF
TGTGCCGGCTACAGGTTGTCCCACAATGAGCAGTTCTTC
>TRBJ2-3|TRBV20-1|-|TRBD1
CSASPRDRGSTDTQYF
TGCAGTGCTTCTCCCCGGGACAGGGGGAGCACAGATACGCAGTATTTT
>TRBJ1-5|TRBV6-6|-|-
CASSYSDPYSNQPQHF
TGTGCCAGCAGTTACTCGGATCCTTATAGCAATCAGCCCCAGCATTTT
>TRBJ2-1|TRBV29-1|-|TRBD1
CSVELRQGSNSYNEQFF
TGCAGCGTCGAACTGAGACAGGGGTCGAACTCCTACAATGAGCAGTTCTTC
>TRBJ1-4|TRBV12-3/TRBV12-4|few|-
CASWDHNNEKLFF
TGTGCCAGCTGGGACCACAATAATGAAAAACTGTTTTTT
>TRBJ2-7|TRBV11-2|-|-
CASMAGTYEQYF
TGTGCCAGCATGGCAGGGACCTACGAGCAGTACTTC
>TRBJ2-1|TRBV11-2|-|-
CASSLEQSLADYNEQFF
TGTGCCAGCAGCTTAGAACAGAGTCTTGCCGATTACAATGAGCAGTTCTTC
>TRBJ2-7|TRBV29-1|-|TRBD1
CSVGTGRGYEQYF
TGCAGCGTCGGGACAGGGCGAGGCTACGAGCAGTACTTC
>TRBJ2-5|TRBV6-1|-|-
CASSERLETQYF
TGTGCCAGCAGTGAACGGTTGGAGACCCAGTACTTC
>TRBJ2-3|TRBV7-9|-|TRBD2
CASSPDSSGLTDTQYF
TGTGCCAGCAGCCCAGACTCTAGCGGACTCACAGATACGCAGTATTTT